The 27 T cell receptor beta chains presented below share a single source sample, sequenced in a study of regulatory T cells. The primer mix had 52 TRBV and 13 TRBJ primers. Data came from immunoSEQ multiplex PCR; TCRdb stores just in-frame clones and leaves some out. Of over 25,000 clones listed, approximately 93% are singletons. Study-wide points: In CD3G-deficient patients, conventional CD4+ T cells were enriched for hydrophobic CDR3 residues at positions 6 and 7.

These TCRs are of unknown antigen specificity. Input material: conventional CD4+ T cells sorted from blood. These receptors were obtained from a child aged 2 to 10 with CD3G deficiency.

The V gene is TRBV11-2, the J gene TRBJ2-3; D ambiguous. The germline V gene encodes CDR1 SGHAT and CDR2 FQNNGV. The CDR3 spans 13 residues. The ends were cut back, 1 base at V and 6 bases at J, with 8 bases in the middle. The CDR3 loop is CASSLVAVDTQYF. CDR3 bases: TGTGCCAGCAGCTTAGTGGCAGTCGATACGCAGTATTTT.

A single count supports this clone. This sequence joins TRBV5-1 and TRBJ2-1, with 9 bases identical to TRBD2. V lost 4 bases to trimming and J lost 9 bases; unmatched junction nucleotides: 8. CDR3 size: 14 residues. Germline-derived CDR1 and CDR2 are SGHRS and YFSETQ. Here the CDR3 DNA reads TGCGCCAGCAGCCGTAGCGGGAGAGGGACTGAGCAGTTCTTC. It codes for CASSRSGRGTEQFF.

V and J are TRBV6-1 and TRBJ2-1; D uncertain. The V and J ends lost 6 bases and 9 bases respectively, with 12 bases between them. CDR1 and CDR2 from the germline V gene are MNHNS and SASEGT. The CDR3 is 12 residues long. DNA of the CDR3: TGTGCCAGCAGCACGTCCGGCTTTGAGCAGTTCTTC. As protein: CASSTSGFEQFF.

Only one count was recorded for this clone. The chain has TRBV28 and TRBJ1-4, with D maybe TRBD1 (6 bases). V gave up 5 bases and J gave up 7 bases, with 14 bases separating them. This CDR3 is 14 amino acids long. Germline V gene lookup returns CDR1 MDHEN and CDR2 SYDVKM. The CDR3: CASSTSGHSEKLFF. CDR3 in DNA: TGTGCCAGCAGTACATCGGGACACAGTGAAAAACTGTTTTTT.

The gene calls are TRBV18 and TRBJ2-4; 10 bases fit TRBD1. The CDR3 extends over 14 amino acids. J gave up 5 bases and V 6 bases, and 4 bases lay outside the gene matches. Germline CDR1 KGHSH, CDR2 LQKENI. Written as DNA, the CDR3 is TGTGCCAGCTCTCCGGGGACAGGGGAAAACATTCAGTACTTC. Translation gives CASSPGTGENIQYF.

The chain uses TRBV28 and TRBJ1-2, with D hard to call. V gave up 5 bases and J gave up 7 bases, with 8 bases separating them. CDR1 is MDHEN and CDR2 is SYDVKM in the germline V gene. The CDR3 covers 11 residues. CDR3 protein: CASSPGRGYTF. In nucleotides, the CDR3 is TGTGCCAGCAGTCCTGGGCGTGGCTACACCTTC.

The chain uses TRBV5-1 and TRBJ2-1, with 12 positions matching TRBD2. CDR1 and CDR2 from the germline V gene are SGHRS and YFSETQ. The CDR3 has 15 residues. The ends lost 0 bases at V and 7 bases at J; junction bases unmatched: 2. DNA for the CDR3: TGCGCCAGCAGCTTGGGGGGGACTAGCGGGAATGAGCAGTTCTTC. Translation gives CASSLGGTSGNEQFF.

CDR3 residues: CASSLGGLAAYNEQFF. The CDR3 region has the DNA TGTGCCAGCAGTTTAGGAGGTCTAGCGGCCTACAATGAGCAGTTCTTC. The rearrangement joins TRBV28 to TRBJ2-1, with 7 positions matching TRBD2. Germline CDR1 is MDHEN and CDR2 is SYDVKM. The CDR3 has 16 amino acids. Unmatched junction bases numbered 6, after V lost 2 bases and J lost 2 bases.

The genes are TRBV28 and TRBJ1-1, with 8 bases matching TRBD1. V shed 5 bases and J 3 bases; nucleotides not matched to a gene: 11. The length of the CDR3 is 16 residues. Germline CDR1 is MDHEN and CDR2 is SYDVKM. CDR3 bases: TGTGCCAGCAGTCCCGGACAGGGAGGATGGGACACTGAAGCTTTCTTT. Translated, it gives CASSPGQGGWDTEAFF.

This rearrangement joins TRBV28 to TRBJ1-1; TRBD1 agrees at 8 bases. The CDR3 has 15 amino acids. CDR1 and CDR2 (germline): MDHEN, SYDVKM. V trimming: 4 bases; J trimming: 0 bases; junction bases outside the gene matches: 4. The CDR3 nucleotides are TGTGCCAGCAGTTACAGGGGGATATTGAACACTGAAGCTTTCTTT. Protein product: CASSYRGILNTEAFF.

In DNA form, the CDR3 reads TGTGCCAGCAGCTTATTCCTTGTAGCGGGATTTGCAGACTCCTACAATGAGCAGTTCTTC. Translated, it gives CASSLFLVAGFADSYNEQFF. The genes are TRBV7-3 and TRBJ2-1; 8 positions match TRBD2. V trimming: 2 bases; J trimming: 0 bases; junction bases outside the gene matches: 15. The CDR3 contains 20 residues. The germline gives CDR1 SGHTA, CDR2 FQGTGA.

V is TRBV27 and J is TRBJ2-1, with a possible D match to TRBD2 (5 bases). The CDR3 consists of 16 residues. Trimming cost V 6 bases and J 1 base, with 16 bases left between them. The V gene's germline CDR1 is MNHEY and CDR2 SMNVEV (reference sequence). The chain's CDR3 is CASRGSFRGSYNEQFF. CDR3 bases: TGTGCCAGCAGGGGATCCTTTCGGGGTTCCTACAATGAGCAGTTCTTC.

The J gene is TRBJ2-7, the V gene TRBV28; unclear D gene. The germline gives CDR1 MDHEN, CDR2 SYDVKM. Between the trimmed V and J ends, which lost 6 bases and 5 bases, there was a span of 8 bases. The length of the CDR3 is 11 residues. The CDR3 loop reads CASSGPHEQYF. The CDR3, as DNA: TGTGCCAGCAGCGGTCCCCACGAGCAGTACTTC.

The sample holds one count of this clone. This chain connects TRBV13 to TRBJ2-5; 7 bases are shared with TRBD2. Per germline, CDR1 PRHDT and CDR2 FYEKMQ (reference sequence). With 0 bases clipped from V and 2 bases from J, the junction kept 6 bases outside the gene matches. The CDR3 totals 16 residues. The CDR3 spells CASSLGRVGGQETQYF. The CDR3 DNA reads TGTGCCAGCAGCTTAGGCCGAGTGGGGGGGCAAGAGACCCAGTACTTC.

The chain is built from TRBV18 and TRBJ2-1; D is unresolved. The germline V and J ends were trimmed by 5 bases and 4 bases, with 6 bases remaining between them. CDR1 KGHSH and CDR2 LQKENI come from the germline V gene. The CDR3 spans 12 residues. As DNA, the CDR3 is TGTGCCAGCTCAGAGCAGTACAATGAGCAGTTCTTC. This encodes CASSEQYNEQFF.

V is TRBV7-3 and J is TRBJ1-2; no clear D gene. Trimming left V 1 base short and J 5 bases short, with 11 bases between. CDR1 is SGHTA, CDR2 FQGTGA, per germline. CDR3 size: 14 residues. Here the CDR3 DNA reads TGTGCCAGCAGCTTAAGATTTCGGTCTTATGGCTACACCTTC. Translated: CASSLRFRSYGYTF.

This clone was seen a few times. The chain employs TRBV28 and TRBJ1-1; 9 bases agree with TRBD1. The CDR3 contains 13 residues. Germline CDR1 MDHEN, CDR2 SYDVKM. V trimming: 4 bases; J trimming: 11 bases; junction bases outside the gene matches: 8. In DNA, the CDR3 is TGTGCCAGCAGTTCTCCAGGGACAGGGAGTGCTTTCTTT. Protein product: CASSSPGTGSAFF.

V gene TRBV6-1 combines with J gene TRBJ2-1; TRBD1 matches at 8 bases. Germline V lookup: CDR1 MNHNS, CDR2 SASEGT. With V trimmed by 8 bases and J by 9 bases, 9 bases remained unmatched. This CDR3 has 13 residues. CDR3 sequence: CASQGQVFGEQFF. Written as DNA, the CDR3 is TGTGCCAGCCAGGGACAGGTATTCGGTGAGCAGTTCTTC.

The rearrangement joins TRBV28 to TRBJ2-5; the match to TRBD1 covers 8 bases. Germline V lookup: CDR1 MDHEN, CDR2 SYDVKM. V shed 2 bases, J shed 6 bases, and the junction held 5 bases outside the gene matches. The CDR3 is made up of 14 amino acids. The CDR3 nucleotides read TGTGCCAGCAGTTTACAGGGGGCGGGGAAGACCCAGTACTTC. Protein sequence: CASSLQGAGKTQYF. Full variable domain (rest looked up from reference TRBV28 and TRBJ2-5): DVKVTQSSRYLVKRTGEKVFLECVQDMDHENMFWYRQDPGLGLRLIYFSYDVKMKEKGDIPEGYSVSREKKERFSLILESASTNQTSMYLCASSLQGAGKTQYFGPGTRLLVL.

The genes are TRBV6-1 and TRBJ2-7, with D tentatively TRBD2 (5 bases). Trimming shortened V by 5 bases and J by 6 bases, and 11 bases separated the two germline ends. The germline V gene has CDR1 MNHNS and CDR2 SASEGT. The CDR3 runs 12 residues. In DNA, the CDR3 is TGTGCCAGCAGTTTCGGGGTGGGCGAGCAGTACTTC. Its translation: CASSFGVGEQYF.

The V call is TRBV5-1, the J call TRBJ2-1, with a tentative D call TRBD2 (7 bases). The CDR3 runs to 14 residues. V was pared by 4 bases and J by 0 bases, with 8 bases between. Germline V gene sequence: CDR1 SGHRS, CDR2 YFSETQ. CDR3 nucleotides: TGCGCCAGCAGCAGGGGGGGCTCCTACAATGAGCAGTTCTTC. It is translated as CASSRGGSYNEQFF.

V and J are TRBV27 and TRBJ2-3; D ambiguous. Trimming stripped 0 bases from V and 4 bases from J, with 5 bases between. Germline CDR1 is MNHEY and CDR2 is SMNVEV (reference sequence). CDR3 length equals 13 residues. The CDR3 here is CASSLSFADTQYF. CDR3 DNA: TGTGCCAGCAGTTTATCGTTTGCAGATACGCAGTATTTT.

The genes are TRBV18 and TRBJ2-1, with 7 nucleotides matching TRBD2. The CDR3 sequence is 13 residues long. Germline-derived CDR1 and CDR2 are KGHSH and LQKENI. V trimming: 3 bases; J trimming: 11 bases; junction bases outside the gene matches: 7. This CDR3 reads CASSPDLADKQFF. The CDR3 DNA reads TGTGCCAGCTCACCCGACCTAGCGGATAAGCAGTTCTTC.

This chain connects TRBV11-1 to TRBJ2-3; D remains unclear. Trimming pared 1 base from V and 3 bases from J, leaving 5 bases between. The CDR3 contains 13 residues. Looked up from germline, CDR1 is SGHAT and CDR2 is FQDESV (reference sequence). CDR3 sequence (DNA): TGTGCCAGCAGCTTAGAATTAACAGATACGCAGTATTTT. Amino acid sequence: CASSLELTDTQYF.

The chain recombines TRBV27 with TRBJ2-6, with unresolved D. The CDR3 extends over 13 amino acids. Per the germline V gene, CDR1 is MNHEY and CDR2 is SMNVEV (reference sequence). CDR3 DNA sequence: TGTGCGAGTAGGGCTTACGGGGCCAACGTCCTGACTTTC. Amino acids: CASRAYGANVLTF.

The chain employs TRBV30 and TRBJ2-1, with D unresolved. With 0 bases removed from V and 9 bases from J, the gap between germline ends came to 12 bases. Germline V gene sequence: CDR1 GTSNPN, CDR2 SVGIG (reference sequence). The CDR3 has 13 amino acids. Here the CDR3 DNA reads TGTGCCTGGAGTGTGTCAAGCGTCACTGAGCAGTTCTTC. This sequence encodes CAWSVSSVTEQFF.

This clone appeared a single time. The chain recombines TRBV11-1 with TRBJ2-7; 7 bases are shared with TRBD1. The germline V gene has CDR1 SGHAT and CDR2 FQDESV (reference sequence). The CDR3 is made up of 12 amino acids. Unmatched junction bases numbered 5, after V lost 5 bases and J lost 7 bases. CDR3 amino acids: CASSKTGFEQYF. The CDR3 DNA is TGTGCCAGCAGCAAGACAGGGTTTGAGCAGTACTTC.